This T cell receptor (beta chain) was obtained from a study of shared clonotypes between healthy human individuals. Study findings and constraints: In contrast to clonotypes shared by all four donors, non-shared clonotypes had lower generation probabilities. Incompleteness in sorted-subset sequencing, despite large depth, was shown by rarefaction.

CDR3 length equals 12 residues. Germline CDR1 SGHNT, CDR2 YENEEA. The V gene lost 7 bases and the J gene lost 9 bases, with 13 bases spanning the gap. Method: immunoSEQ multiplex PCR; TCRdb's copy keeps in-frame clones and lacks some. The data contain under 1,100,000 clones, around 78% of them singletons. Concerning this clone itself: What it binds is not known.

Sample: memory CD4+ T cells from PBMCs. Documented subset: CD45RA-negative fraction. The TCR sequence derives from a man aged 18 to 35 in good health. Some clones in this sample may be carry-over from other donors' samples. V and J are TRBV11-3 and TRBJ2-1; D may match TRBD1 or TRBD2 (5 bases each). The CDR3 DNA follows: TGTGCCAGCACCCCGGATGGGACTGAGCAGTTCTTC. Residues: CASTPDGTEQFF.